The 29 T cell receptor beta chains below all came from one sample that was sequenced in a study of blood T cell repertoires in COVID-19. TCRdb keeps only in-frame clones here, not all; method: immunoSEQ multiplex PCR. The sample has around 120,000 clones, more than 60% seen once. The sequencing sample was made of peripheral blood. The source is a man between 65 and 85 years old with acute or convalescent COVID-19.

This clone was seen a few times. The chain is built from TRBV6-5 and TRBJ2-7; D call uncertain. The germline V gene encodes CDR1 MNHEY and CDR2 SVGAGI. The CDR3 consists of 11 residues. Trimming left V 5 bases short and J 7 bases short, with 9 bases between. The CDR3 bases are TGTGCCAGCAGTCCCGGCGGAGAGCAGTACTTC. Encoded protein: CASSPGGEQYF.

This clone was observed a handful of times. The chain has TRBV6-4 and TRBJ2-3; 9 nucleotides agree with TRBD2. Germline assignment: CDR1 MRHNA and CDR2 SNTAGT. CDR3 length: 16 residues. V shed 2 bases, J shed 0 bases, and the junction held 3 bases outside the gene matches. The CDR3 DNA reads TGTGCCAGCAGTGACGTGGCGGGGGGGAGCACAGATACGCAGTATTTT. It is translated as CASSDVAGGSTDTQYF.

The gene calls are TRBV10-3 and TRBJ2-1, with TRBD2 matching over 8 bases. Unmatched junction bases numbered 5, after V lost 3 bases and J lost 4 bases. The CDR3 extends over 15 amino acids. Germline lookup yields CDR1 ENHRY and CDR2 SYGVKD. In DNA form, the CDR3 reads TGTGCCATCAGTGAATTCGGCGGGGGGTACAATGAGCAGTTCTTC. It codes for CAISEFGGGYNEQFF.

This clone was observed once. The V call is TRBV7-3, the J call TRBJ1-2; D remains ambiguous. Trimming stripped 5 bases from V and 4 bases from J, with 20 bases between. Germline V gives CDR1 SGHTA, CDR2 FQGTGA. The CDR3 extends over 16 amino acids. CDR3 protein: CASSPNGNPGIYGYTF. CDR3 DNA: TGTGCCAGCAGCCCGAACGGGAATCCGGGAATCTATGGCTACACCTTC.

This clone has a single count. The chain has TRBV7-9 and TRBJ2-2; D not resolved. V lost 3 bases to trimming and J lost 7 bases, with 6 bases between them. The CDR3 sequence is 12 residues long. Germline V gives CDR1 SEHNR, CDR2 FQNEAQ (reference sequence). CDR3 in amino acids: CASSFLSGELFF. The CDR3 DNA follows: TGTGCCAGCAGCTTTTTGAGCGGGGAGCTGTTTTTT.

V gene TRBV9 combines with J gene TRBJ1-4; 8 nucleotides match TRBD1. CDR3 length: 16 amino acids. Per germline, CDR1 SGDLS and CDR2 YYNGEE. The ends lost 0 bases at V and 5 bases at J; junction bases unmatched: 6. The CDR3 is CASSVGLGTGNEKLFF. In nucleotides, the CDR3 is TGTGCCAGCAGCGTAGGGTTGGGGACAGGAAATGAAAAACTGTTTTTT.

The V call is TRBV6-6, the J call TRBJ1-1; tentatively, D is TRBD1 (6 bases). This CDR3 comprises 16 residues. V gave up 2 bases and J gave up 1 base, with 14 bases separating them. CDR1 is MNHNY, CDR2 SVGAGI, per germline (reference sequence). As DNA, the CDR3 is TGTGCCAGCAGTTACCGACTGGACAGTTCGAACACTGAAGCTTTCTTT. As protein: CASSYRLDSSNTEAFF.

This clone was counted a single time. The chain employs TRBV12-5 and TRBJ1-1, with TRBD1 as a possible D gene (5 bases). CDR1 is LGHNT, CDR2 FRNRAP, per germline. This CDR3 has 14 amino acids. V shed 6 bases and J shed 1 base, with 12 bases lying between them. CDR3 sequence reads: CASGRGQTNTEAFF. The CDR3 DNA reads as TGTGCTAGTGGACGAGGACAAACGAACACTGAAGCTTTCTTT.

The chain employs TRBV5-1 and TRBJ2-7; 11 nucleotides match TRBD2. The germline V gene has CDR1 SGHRS and CDR2 YFSETQ. The CDR3 runs 15 residues. V was clipped by 1 base and J by 6 bases; unmatched bases: 6. Here the CDR3 DNA reads TGCGCCAGCAGCTTGTTTAGCGGGGGGGCCGGCGAGCAGTACTTC. Protein sequence: CASSLFSGGAGEQYF. Complete variable domain (other parts from reference TRBV5-1 and TRBJ2-7): KAGVTQTPRYLIKTRGQQVTLSCSPISGHRSVSWYQQTPGQGLQFLFEYFSETQRNKGNFPGRFSGRQFSNSRSEMNVSTLELGDSALYLCASSLFSGGAGEQYFGPGTRLTVT.

Here the CDR3 reads CASRVGTSGDEQYF. CDR3 DNA: TGTGCCAGCAGGGTCGGGACTAGCGGAGACGAGCAGTACTTC. This chain joins TRBV2 and TRBJ2-7, with TRBD2 identical over 11 bases. After removal of 6 bases from V and 5 bases from J, the junction contained 6 bases not matched to a gene. CDR1 is SNHLY, CDR2 FYNNEI, per germline. The CDR3 loop spans 14 amino acids.

CDR3 in DNA: TGTGCCAGCAGCACCATGACAGGGTGGAACACTGAAGCTTTCTTT. As protein: CASSTMTGWNTEAFF. This chain links TRBV9 with TRBJ1-1, with TRBD1 matching over 7 bases. This CDR3 is 15 amino acids long. Germline V gives CDR1 SGDLS, CDR2 YYNGEE. Trimming took 4 bases from V and 1 from J; bases not matched to a gene: 7.

The chain uses TRBV2 and TRBJ2-7, with 7 bases lining up with TRBD2. Germline CDR1 reads SNHLY; CDR2 reads FYNNEI. With V trimmed by 5 bases and J by 7 bases, 8 bases remained unmatched. This CDR3 spans 13 amino acids. For the CDR3, the DNA is TGTGCCAGCAGTACTAGCGCCTCGGGGGAGCAGTACTTC. Its protein product is CASSTSASGEQYF.

This clone was found many times. This chain uses TRBV7-2 with TRBJ2-5, with 12 bases matching TRBD2. The CDR3 is made up of 15 amino acids. Losses at the gene ends were 0 bases for V and 5 bases for J; bases not matched to a gene: 1. Germline V gene sequence: CDR1 SGHTA, CDR2 FQGNSA. The CDR3 region is CASSLAGTSGETQYF. The CDR3 nucleotides are TGTGCCAGCAGCTTAGCTGGGACTAGCGGGGAGACCCAGTACTTC.

The chain joins TRBV27 to TRBJ1-5; 8 positions match TRBD1. Trimming at V came to 3 bases and at J to 7 bases, leaving 5 bases not matched to a gene. The germline CDR1 and CDR2 sequences are MNHEY and SMNVEV (reference sequence). The CDR3 length is 14 residues. The CDR3 DNA reads TGTGCCAGCAGTTTGCAGGGGGCGCGGCAGCCCCAGCATTTT. This gives the protein CASSLQGARQPQHF.

The chain carries TRBV5-1 and TRBJ2-7; TRBD1 matches at 10 bases. The CDR3 loop spans 13 amino acids. J gave up 5 bases and V 6 bases, and 5 bases lay outside the gene matches. Per the germline V gene, CDR1 is SGHRS and CDR2 is YFSETQ. The CDR3 coding sequence is TGCGCCAGCAACCCCGGGACAGGGGACGAGCAGTACTTC. Translation gives CASNPGTGDEQYF. Complete variable domain (other parts from reference TRBV5-1 and TRBJ2-7): KAGVTQTPRYLIKTRGQQVTLSCSPISGHRSVSWYQQTPGQGLQFLFEYFSETQRNKGNFPGRFSGRQFSNSRSEMNVSTLELGDSALYLCASNPGTGDEQYFGPGTRLTVT.

The chain has TRBV1 and TRBJ1-5; the D call in the table, TRBD1, was not verified against the DNA. TRBV1 counts as a pseudogene. The CDR3 is 15 residues long. The CDR3 DNA reads TGCACCAGCGGTCGACAGGGGTTCAGCAATCAGCCCCAGCATTTT. Protein sequence: CTSGRQGFSNQPQHF.

The rearrangement links TRBV2 to TRBJ1-5, with D perhaps matching TRBD1 (6 bases). Trimming took off 1 base at V and 4 bases at J, with 11 bases between the two ends. Germline lookup yields CDR1 SNHLY and CDR2 FYNNEI. There are 15 residues in the CDR3. CDR3 coding DNA: TGTGCCAGCAGTGAAGAAGGGGGAATGAATCAGCCCCAGCATTTT. The encoded protein is CASSEEGGMNQPQHF.

The chain employs TRBV2 and TRBJ2-3, with D possibly called TRBD1 or TRBD2 (6 bases each). The ends were cut back, 8 bases at V and 1 base at J, with 10 bases in the middle. The CDR3 has 13 residues. Germline CDR1 is SNHLY and CDR2 is FYNNEI. In DNA, the CDR3 is TGTGCCAGCGGTGGGGGGCGCACAGATACGCAGTATTTT. It is translated as CASGGGRTDTQYF.

The V call is TRBV5-6, the J call TRBJ1-3, with TRBD1 as a possible D gene (6 bases). Germline V gene data show CDR1 as SGHDT and CDR2 as YYEEEE. The length of the CDR3 is 16 residues. Trimming took off 4 bases at V and 0 bases at J, with 14 bases between the two ends. The CDR3 DNA reads TGTGCCAGCAGCCCCCCGACAGGACCCTCTGGAAACACCATATATTTT. Protein sequence: CASSPPTGPSGNTIYF.

V usage is TRBV18 and J usage is TRBJ2-5, with unresolved D. The length of the CDR3 is 12 residues. Germline assignment: CDR1 KGHSH and CDR2 LQKENI. With 3 bases removed from V and 0 bases from J, the gap between germline ends came to 2 bases. CDR3 amino acids: CASSPNQETQYF. CDR3 bases: TGTGCCAGCTCACCTAACCAAGAGACCCAGTACTTC.

The chain is built from TRBV12-3 or TRBV12-4 and TRBJ2-7; 9 bases line up with TRBD1. The CDR3 has 13 amino acids. V lost 6 bases, J lost 3 bases, and 3 bases stayed unmatched. In nucleotides, the CDR3 is TGTGCCAGCAGCTGGGACAGGGACTACGAGCAGTACTTC. It codes for CASSWDRDYEQYF.

In DNA, the CDR3 is TGCGCCAGCAGCGGAGGGACAGGGATGTCTGAAGCTTTCTTT. Amino acids: CASSGGTGMSEAFF. The chain carries TRBV5-1 and TRBJ1-1, with 9 nucleotides matching TRBD1. V lost 4 bases, J lost 6 bases, and 7 bases stayed unmatched. The CDR3 totals 14 residues. CDR1 and CDR2 (germline): SGHRS, YFSETQ.

J is TRBJ2-7 and V is TRBV19; D is possibly TRBD2 (5 bases). Trimming pared 6 bases from V and 0 bases from J, leaving 6 bases between. The CDR3 runs 12 residues. CDR1 and CDR2 from the germline V gene are LNHDA and SQIVND (reference sequence). The CDR3 here is CASRGSSYEQYF. The CDR3 bases are TGTGCCAGTAGGGGGAGCTCCTACGAGCAGTACTTC. Combining the CDR3 with reference TRBV19 and TRBJ2-7 gives the whole variable domain DGGITQSPKYLFRKEGQNVTLSCEQNLNHDAMYWYRQDPGQGLRLIYYSQIVNDFQKGDIAEGYSVSREKKESFPLTVTSAQKNPTAFYLCASRGSSYEQYFGPGTRLTVT.

The chain uses TRBV5-1 and TRBJ1-1, with D tentatively TRBD1 (6 bases). Germline values: CDR1 SGHRS, CDR2 YFSETQ. The CDR3 consists of 13 residues. The germline V and J ends were trimmed by 6 bases and 1 base, with 10 bases remaining between them. CDR3 amino acids: CASTKDRNTEAFF. The DNA of the CDR3 is TGCGCCAGCACCAAGGACAGGAACACTGAAGCTTTCTTT. The variable domain in full, completed from reference TRBV5-1 and TRBJ1-1, reads KAGVTQTPRYLIKTRGQQVTLSCSPISGHRSVSWYQQTPGQGLQFLFEYFSETQRNKGNFPGRFSGRQFSNSRSEMNVSTLELGDSALYLCASTKDRNTEAFFGQGTRLTVV.

This sequence joins TRBV6-1 and TRBJ1-2; the match to TRBD1 covers 12 bases. J was trimmed by 4 bases and V by 8 bases; bases with no gene match: 14. This CDR3 has 17 amino acids. Looked up from germline, CDR1 is MNHNS and CDR2 is SASEGT. CDR3 in amino acids: CASRGGTGGVWGYGYTF. The CDR3 DNA sequence: TGTGCCAGCCGTGGGGGGACAGGGGGCGTCTGGGGCTATGGCTACACCTTC.

This sequence joins TRBV11-1 and TRBJ2-4; the D is unclear. Trimming cost V 5 bases and J 8 bases, with 7 bases left between them. The CDR3 spans 11 residues. Germline V gene sequence: CDR1 SGHAT, CDR2 FQDESV (reference sequence). The CDR3 DNA is TGTGCCAGCAGCGCGTTGGACATTCAGTACTTC. Its protein product is CASSALDIQYF.

The chain combines TRBV27 with TRBJ2-2, with a tentative D call TRBD2 (7 bases). The CDR3 totals 15 residues. V lost 6 bases, J lost 7 bases, and 18 bases lay in between. Germline values: CDR1 MNHEY, CDR2 SMNVEV (reference sequence). The CDR3: CASSLGGAYGGELFF. In DNA, the CDR3 is TGTGCCAGCAGCCTAGGGGGGGCCTACGGCGGGGAGCTGTTTTTT.

V gene TRBV5-1 combines with J gene TRBJ1-5, with unresolved D. Germline CDR1 and CDR2: SGHRS and YFSETQ. This CDR3 spans 13 amino acids. The V end lost 0 bases, the J end lost 7 bases, and 8 bases lay between the germline ends. The DNA of the CDR3 is TGCGCCAGCAGCTTGGATCGGAGCCAGCCCCAGCATTTT. Amino acids: CASSLDRSQPQHF.

In DNA form, the CDR3 reads TGTGCCAGTAGCAGAGACGGGGGCAATCAGCCCCAGCATTTT. Encoded protein: CASSRDGGNQPQHF. The rearrangement uses TRBV19 and TRBJ1-5; no definite D call. Trimming cost V 6 bases and J 2 bases, with 11 bases left between them. CDR1 is LNHDA, CDR2 SQIVND, per germline (reference sequence). This CDR3 is built from 14 residues. The whole variable domain, filled in from reference TRBV19 and TRBJ1-5, reads DGGITQSPKYLFRKEGQNVTLSCEQNLNHDAMYWYRQDPGQGLRLIYYSQIVNDFQKGDIAEGYSVSREKKESFPLTVTSAQKNPTAFYLCASSRDGGNQPQHFGDGTRLSIL.